This paragraph reports one T cell receptor beta chain. This clone has only one observation. Its recognized antigen is unknown. No base-level quality is on record; no much larger clone is a single base apart. The sample comes from a study of blood T cell repertoires in COVID-19 (dated by TCRdb to the early 2020s). Regarding the complete study: Collaborator samples came from the United States, Italy and Spain and covered acute and convalescent phases of COVID-19. Deeply sampled blood TCRbeta repertoires from subjects exposed to, actively infected with, or recovered from COVID-19 were included in the dataset. A de-identified subject ID, COVID-19 status, age in years and sex were almost always included in the sample metadata. The prospective study material was composed of cDNA or gDNA derived from T cells, B-cell-depleted T cells, or PBMCs. The samples were drawn from the first 160 participants of the ongoing ImmuneRACE study and from 1,254 subjects provided by 6 global collaborators. Where available, HLA class I and class II types were taken from metadata supplied by the sample provider and were not determined by assay-based typing. The repertoires were released in a freely available public database intended as a resource for research on the immune response to SARS-CoV-2.

General study outcomes and caveats: Clinical and demographic metadata were provided uncurated, with the amount varying by source and participant.

The collaborating institutions used their own protocols to collect whole blood in K2EDTA tubes. For TCRbeta analysis, collaborators shipped samples in one of three forms: frozen whole blood, isolated PBMCs, or DNA extracted from either of those sample types. The immunoSEQ Assay, a bias-controlled multiplex PCR, was used to amplify TCRbeta CDR3 regions from genomic DNA. The study's processing was this. Within the assay, amplification of reference gene primers was used to estimate how many nucleated cells each sample contained. To quantify the absolute abundance of each unique TCRbeta CDR3 rearrangement, sequence reads were collapsed and filtered. For each sample, productive Simpson clonality was calculated by taking the square root of Simpson's diversity index across productive rearrangements. In its TCRdb copy, this immuneACCESS table keeps in-frame sequences only and misses some clones. Where compared with another copy, unresolved V genes explain less than half of these, and the others have no known cause. The V and J calls and clone size were taken over from that table, and D and trimming were inferred from the DNA. This sample lists approximately 250,000 clones; 80% to 90% were detected once. Just under 1% of the sample goes to the ten largest clones.

The TCR comes from a man between 35 and 55 years old with acute or convalescent COVID-19. Sequencing used peripheral blood.

DNA sequence: TGTGCCAGCTCACCTAGCAACACTGAAGCTTTCTTT. Its coded protein is CASSPSNTEAFF. Rearrangement joined TRBV18 to TRBJ1-1; no D gene call is confident. CDR1 and CDR2, per the germline V gene, are KGHSH and LQKENI. Deletion took 3 bases off V and 2 bases off J, with a span of 4 bases between the germline ends. The CDR3 holds 12 amino acids from the cysteine to the phenylalanine. The read is trimmed to its CDR3 DNA, 36 bases read in frame from base 1. Beyond the CDR3, the reference TRBV18 and TRBJ1-1 genes provide the residues; the full variable domain reads: NAGVMQNPRHLVRRRGQEARLRCSPMKGHSHVYWYRQLPEEGLKFMVYLQKENIIDESGMPKERFSAEFPKEGPSILRIQQVVRGDSAAYFCASSPSNTEAFFGQGTRLTVV.